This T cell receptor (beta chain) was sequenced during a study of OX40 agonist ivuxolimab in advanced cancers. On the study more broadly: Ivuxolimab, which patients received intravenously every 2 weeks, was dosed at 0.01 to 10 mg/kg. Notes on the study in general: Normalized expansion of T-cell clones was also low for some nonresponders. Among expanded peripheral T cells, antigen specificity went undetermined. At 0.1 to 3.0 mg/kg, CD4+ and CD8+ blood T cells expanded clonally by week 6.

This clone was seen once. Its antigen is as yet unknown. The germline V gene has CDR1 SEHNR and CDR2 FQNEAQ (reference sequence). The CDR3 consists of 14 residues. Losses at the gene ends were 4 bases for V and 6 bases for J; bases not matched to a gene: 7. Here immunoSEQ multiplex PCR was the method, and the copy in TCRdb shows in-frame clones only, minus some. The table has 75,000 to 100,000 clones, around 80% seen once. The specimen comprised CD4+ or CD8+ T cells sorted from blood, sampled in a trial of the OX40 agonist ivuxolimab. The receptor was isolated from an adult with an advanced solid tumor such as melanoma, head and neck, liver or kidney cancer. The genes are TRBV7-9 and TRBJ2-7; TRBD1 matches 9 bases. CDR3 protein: CASSWGQGLVEQYF. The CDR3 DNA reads TGTGCCAGCAGCTGGGGACAGGGCCTAGTCGAGCAGTACTTC.